One sample yielded the 3 T cell receptor beta chains listed below, sequenced in a study of CD8 T cells in Susac syndrome. The RNA input was roughly 0.45 to 1 ug, and it was reverse transcribed with random hexamers. One entry per CDR3 protein results from TCRdb running MiXCR on the immunoSEQ multiplex PCR reads. This table has about 120,000 distinct CDR3 sequences, 85% to 95% appearing once. Sample: CD4+ T cells from PBMCs. The receptors derive from a human donor in good health.

V usage is TRBV4-3 and J usage is TRBJ1-4; no reliable D call. There are 14 residues in the CDR3. Germline CDR1 LGHNA, CDR2 YSLEER. Trimming removed 2 bases at V and 4 bases at J, with 8 bases between. The CDR3 sequence is CASSQPGFNEKLFF. The CDR3 nucleotides are TGCGCCAGCAGCCAACCGGGGTTTAATGAAAAACTGTTTTTT.

In nucleotides, the CDR3 is TGTGCCAGCGGGACAGGCTCCTACAATGAGCAGTTCTTC. This codes for CASGTGSYNEQFF. This sequence joins TRBV3-1 and TRBJ2-1, with TRBD1 identical over 8 bases. The germline V gene encodes CDR1 LGHDT and CDR2 YNNKEL (reference sequence). With 8 bases clipped from V and 0 bases from J, the junction kept 0 bases outside the gene matches. CDR3 size: 13 residues.

The gene calls are TRBV7-9 and TRBJ2-1; D not certain. This CDR3 spans 15 amino acids. V lost 3 bases and J lost 7, with 16 bases in between. CDR1 and CDR2 (germline): SEHNR, FQNEAQ (reference sequence). CDR3 bases: TGTGCCAGCAGCTTCGACGGCATGATCTCGAATGAGCAGTTCTTC. It translates to CASSFDGMISNEQFF.